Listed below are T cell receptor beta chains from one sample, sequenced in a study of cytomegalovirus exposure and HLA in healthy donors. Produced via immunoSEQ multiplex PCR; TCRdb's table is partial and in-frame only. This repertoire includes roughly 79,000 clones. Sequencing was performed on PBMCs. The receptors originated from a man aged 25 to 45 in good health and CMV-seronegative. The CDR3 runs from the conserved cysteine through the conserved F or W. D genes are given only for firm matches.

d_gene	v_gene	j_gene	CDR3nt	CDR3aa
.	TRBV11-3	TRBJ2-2	TGTGCCAGCAGCGTACCGGGGTCCGGGGAGCTGTTTTTT	CASSVPGSGELFF
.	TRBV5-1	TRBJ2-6	TGCGCCAGCAGCTTCTCAGGGAAGTCTGGGGCCAACGTCCTGACTTTC	CASSFSGKSGANVLTF
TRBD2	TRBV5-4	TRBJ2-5	TGTGCCAGCAGCTTTACCGGAGCGCGGGGGGAGACCCAGTACTTC	CASSFTGARGETQYF
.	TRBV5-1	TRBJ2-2	TGCGCCAGCAGCTTGGACAGTCACTCCGGGGAGCTGTTTTTT	CASSLDSHSGELFF
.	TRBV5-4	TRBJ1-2	TGTGCCAGCAGCGTTAGGCAGGGAAGTGATTACTATGGCTACACCTTC	CASSVRQGSDYYGYTF
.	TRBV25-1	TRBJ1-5	TGTGCCAGCAGTCCGGCCTCGGGAGATCAGCCCCAGCATTTT	CASSPASGDQPQHF
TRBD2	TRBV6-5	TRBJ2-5	TGTGCCAGCAGAACAAGTAGCGGGGGGGCGGGGACCCAGTACTTC	CASRTSSGGAGTQYF
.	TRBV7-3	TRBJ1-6	TGTGCCAGCAGCTTAAACAGGGCGGGCAATTCACCCCTCCACTTT	CASSLNRAGNSPLHF
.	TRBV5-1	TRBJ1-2	TGCGCCAGCAGCAAAGAAGTAAACTATGGCTACACCTTT	CASSKEVNYGYTF
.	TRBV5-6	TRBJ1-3	TGTGCCAGCAGCTTGGCCCCGGAAAGGGGCCGTACTGGAAACACCATATATTTT	CASSLAPERGRTGNTIYF
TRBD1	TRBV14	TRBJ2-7	TGTGCCAGCAGCCTTCTTGGGACAGTATTCTACGAGCAGTACTTC	CASSLLGTVFYEQYF
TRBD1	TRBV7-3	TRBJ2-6	TGTGCCAGCTCCTTCCAGGGGGCATATGGGGCCAACGTCCTGACTTTC	CASSFQGAYGANVLTF
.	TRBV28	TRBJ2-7	TGTGCCAGCAGTTTACCAACGCTAGGTCTGTACTTC	CASSLPTLGLYF
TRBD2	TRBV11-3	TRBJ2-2	TGTGCCAGCAGCCCTCTAGCGGGAGGGCTTTGGGGCACCGGGGAGCTGTTTTTT	CASSPLAGGLWGTGELFF
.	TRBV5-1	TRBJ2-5	TGCGCCAGCAGCCTCAGGGGTTGGATCGAGACCCAGTACTTC	CASSLRGWIETQYF
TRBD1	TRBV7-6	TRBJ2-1	TGTGCCAGCAGCTTAAGGACAGGGGGTAATGAGCAGTTCTTC	CASSLRTGGNEQFF